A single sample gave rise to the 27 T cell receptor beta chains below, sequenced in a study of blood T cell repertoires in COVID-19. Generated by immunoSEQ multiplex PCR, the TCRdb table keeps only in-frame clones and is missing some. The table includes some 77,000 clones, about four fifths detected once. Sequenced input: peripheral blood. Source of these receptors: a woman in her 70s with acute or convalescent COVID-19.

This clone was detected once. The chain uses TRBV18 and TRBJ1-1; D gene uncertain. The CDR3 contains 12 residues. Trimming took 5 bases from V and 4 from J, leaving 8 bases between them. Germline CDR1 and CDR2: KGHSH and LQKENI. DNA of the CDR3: TGTGCCAGCTCAGAGTCGGTCACTGAAGCTTTCTTT. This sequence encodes CASSESVTEAFF.

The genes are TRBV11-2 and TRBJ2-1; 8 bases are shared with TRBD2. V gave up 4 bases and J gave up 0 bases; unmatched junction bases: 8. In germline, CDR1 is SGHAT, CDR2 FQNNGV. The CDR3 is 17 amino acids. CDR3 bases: TGTGCCAGCAGCTACGGACTAGCAACGAGCTCCTACAATGAGCAGTTCTTC. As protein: CASSYGLATSSYNEQFF.

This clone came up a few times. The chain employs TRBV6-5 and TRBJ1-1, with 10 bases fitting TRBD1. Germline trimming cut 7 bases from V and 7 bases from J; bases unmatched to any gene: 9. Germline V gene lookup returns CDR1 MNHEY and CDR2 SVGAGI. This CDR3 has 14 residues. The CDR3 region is CASTSSTGGFEAFF. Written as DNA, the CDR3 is TGTGCCAGCACCTCTTCGACAGGGGGCTTTGAAGCTTTCTTT.

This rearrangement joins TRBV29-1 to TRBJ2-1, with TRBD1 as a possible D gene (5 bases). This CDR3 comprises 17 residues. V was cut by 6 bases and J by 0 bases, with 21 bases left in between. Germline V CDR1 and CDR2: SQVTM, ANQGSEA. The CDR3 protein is CSVVIWRQFSSYNEQFF. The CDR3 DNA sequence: TGCAGCGTGGTGATATGGAGACAGTTCAGCTCCTACAATGAGCAGTTCTTC.

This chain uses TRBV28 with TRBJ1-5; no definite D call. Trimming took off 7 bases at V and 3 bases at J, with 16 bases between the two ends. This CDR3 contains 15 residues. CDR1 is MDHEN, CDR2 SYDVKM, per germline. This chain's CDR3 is CASTLKGRNNQPQHF. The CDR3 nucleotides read TGTGCCAGCACCCTTAAAGGCAGGAACAATCAGCCCCAGCATTTT.

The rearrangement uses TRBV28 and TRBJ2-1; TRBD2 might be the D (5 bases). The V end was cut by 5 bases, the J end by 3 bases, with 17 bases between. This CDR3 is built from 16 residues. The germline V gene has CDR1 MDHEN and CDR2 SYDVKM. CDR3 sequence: CASSVFEGGYYNEQFF. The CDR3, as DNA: TGTGCCAGCAGTGTTTTCGAGGGCGGCTACTACAATGAGCAGTTCTTC.

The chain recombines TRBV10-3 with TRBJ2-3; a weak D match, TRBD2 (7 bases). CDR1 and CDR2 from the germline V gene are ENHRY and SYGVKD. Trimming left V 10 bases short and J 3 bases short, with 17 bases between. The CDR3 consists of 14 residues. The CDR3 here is CATWGGGGTDTQYF. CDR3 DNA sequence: TGTGCCACCTGGGGGGGCGGAGGGACAGATACGCAGTATTTT.

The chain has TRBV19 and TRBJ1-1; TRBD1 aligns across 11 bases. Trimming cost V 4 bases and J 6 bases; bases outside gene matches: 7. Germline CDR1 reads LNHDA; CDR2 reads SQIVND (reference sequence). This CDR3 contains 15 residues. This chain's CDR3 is CASSRGQGVGPEAFF. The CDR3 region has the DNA TGTGCCAGTAGTAGGGGACAGGGGGTTGGCCCTGAAGCTTTCTTT.

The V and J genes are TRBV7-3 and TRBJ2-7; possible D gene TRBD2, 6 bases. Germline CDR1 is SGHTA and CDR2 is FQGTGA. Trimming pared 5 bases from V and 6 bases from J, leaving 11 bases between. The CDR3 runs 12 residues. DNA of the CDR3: TGTGCCAGCAGCCCCTACGGGGGCGAGCAGTACTTC. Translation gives CASSPYGGEQYF.

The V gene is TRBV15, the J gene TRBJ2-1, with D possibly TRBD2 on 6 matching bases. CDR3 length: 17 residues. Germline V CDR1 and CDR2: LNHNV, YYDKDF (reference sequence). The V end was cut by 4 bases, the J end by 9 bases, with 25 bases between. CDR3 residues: CATSTPSVGSGLGEQFF. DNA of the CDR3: TGTGCCACCAGCACCCCCTCCGTAGGGAGCGGGCTGGGTGAGCAGTTCTTC.

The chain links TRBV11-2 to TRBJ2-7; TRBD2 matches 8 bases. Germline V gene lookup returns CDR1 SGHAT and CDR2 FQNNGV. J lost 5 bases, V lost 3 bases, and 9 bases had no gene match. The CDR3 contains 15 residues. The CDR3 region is CASSFRAGEYNEQYF. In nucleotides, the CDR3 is TGTGCCAGCAGCTTCAGAGCGGGAGAGTACAACGAGCAGTACTTC.

The DNA for the CDR3 is TGTGCCAGCAGCACGCGACAGGGGGGCGAAAAACTGTTTTTT. This encodes CASSTRQGGEKLFF. The rearrangement joins TRBV7-9 to TRBJ1-4; 9 bases fit TRBD1. V lost 5 bases to trimming and J lost 8 bases; unmatched junction nucleotides: 6. Germline V gives CDR1 SEHNR, CDR2 FQNEAQ (reference sequence). CDR3 length: 14 residues.

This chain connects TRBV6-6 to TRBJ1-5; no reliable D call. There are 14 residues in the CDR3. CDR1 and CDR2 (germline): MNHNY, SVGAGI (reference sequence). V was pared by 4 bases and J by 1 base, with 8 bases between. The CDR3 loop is CASSWTSSNQPQHF. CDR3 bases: TGTGCCAGCAGTTGGACTTCGAGCAATCAGCCCCAGCATTTT.

CDR3 sequence reads: CSASKREAGKNIQYF. In DNA, the CDR3 is TGCAGTGCTAGTAAGCGGGAGGCGGGCAAAAACATTCAGTACTTC. This chain joins TRBV20-1 and TRBJ2-4; 9 bases are a match to TRBD2. Losses at the gene ends were 3 bases for V and 3 bases for J; bases not matched to a gene: 6. CDR3 length: 15 amino acids. CDR1 is DFQATT and CDR2 is SNEGSKA in the germline V gene (reference sequence).

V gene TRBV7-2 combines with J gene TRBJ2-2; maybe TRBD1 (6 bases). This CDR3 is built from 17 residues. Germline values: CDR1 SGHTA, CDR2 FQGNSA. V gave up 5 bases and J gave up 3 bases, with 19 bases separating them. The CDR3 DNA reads TGTGCCAGCAGCCTAAGGGTTGGGGGCTGGGACACCGGGGAGCTGTTTTTT. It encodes CASSLRVGGWDTGELFF.

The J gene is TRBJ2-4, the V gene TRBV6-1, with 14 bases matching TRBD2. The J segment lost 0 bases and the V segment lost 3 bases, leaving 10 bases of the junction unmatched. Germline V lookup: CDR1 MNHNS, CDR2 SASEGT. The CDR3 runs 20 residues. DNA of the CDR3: TGTGCCAGCAGTGACCCGCAGACTAGCGGGAGGGCCTTAGCCAAAAACATTCAGTACTTC. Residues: CASSDPQTSGRALAKNIQYF.

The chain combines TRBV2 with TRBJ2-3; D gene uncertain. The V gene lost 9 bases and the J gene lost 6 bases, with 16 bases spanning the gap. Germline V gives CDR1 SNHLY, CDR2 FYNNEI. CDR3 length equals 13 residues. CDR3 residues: CARTRPLVDTQYF. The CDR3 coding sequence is TGTGCCAGGACACGACCCTTAGTGGATACGCAGTATTTT.

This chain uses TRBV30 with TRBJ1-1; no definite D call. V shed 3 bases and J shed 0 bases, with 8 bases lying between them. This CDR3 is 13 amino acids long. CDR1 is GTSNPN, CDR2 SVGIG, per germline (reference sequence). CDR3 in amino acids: CAWRVQMNTEAFF. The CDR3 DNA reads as TGTGCCTGGAGGGTCCAGATGAACACTGAAGCTTTCTTT.

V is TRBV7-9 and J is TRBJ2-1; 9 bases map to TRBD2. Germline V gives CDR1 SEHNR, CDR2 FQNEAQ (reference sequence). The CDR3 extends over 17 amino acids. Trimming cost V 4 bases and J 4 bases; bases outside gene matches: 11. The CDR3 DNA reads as TGTGCCAGCAGCTCCCCCCGGTTGCGGGAGGGGTACAATGAGCAGTTCTTC. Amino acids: CASSSPRLREGYNEQFF. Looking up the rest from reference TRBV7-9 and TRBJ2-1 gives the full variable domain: DTGVSQNPRHKITKRGQNVTFRCDPISEHNRLYWYRQTLGQGPEFLTYFQNEAQLEKSRLLSDRFSAERPKGSFSTLEIQRTEQGDSAMYLCASSSPRLREGYNEQFFGPGTRLTVL.

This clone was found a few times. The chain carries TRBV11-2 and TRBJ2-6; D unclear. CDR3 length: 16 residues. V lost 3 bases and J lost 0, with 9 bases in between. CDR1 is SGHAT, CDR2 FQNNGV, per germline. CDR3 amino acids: CASSLARGSGANVLTF. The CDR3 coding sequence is TGTGCCAGCAGCTTGGCCCGCGGCTCTGGGGCCAACGTCCTGACTTTC.

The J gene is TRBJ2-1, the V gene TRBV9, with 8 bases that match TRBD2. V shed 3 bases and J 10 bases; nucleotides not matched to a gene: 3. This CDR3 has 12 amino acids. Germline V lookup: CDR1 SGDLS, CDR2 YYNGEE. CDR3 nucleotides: TGTGCCAGCAGCGCCGTAGCGGGAGAGCAGTTCTTC. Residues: CASSAVAGEQFF.

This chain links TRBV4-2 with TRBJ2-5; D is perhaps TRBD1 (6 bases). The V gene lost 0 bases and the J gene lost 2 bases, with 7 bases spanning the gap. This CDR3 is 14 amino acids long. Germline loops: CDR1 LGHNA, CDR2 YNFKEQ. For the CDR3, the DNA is TGTGCCAGCAGCCAAGAACAGGGACAAGAGACCCAGTACTTC. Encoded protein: CASSQEQGQETQYF.

DNA for the CDR3: TGTGCCAGTAGGCGGGACAGGAACCCCAATCAGCCCCAGCATTTT. It is translated as CASRRDRNPNQPQHF. The chain employs TRBV19 and TRBJ1-5, with 8 nucleotides matching TRBD1. Looked up from germline, CDR1 is LNHDA and CDR2 is SQIVND (reference sequence). V dropped 6 bases and J dropped 3; count of bases not matched to a gene: 7. This CDR3 is 15 amino acids long.

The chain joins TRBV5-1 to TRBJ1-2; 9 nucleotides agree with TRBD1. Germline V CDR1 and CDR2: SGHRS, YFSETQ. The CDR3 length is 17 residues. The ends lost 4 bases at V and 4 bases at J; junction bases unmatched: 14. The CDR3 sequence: CASSPSLTGGRSYGYTF. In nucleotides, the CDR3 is TGCGCCAGCAGCCCATCCCTCACAGGGGGCAGGAGCTATGGCTACACCTTC. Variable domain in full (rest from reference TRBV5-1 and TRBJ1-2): KAGVTQTPRYLIKTRGQQVTLSCSPISGHRSVSWYQQTPGQGLQFLFEYFSETQRNKGNFPGRFSGRQFSNSRSEMNVSTLELGDSALYLCASSPSLTGGRSYGYTFGSGTRLTVV.

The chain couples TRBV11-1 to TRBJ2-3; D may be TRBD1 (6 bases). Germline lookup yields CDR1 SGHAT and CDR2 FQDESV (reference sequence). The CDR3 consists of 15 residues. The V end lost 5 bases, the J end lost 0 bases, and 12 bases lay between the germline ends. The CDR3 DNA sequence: TGTGCCAGCAGCGGCAGGACAGTTAGCACAGATACGCAGTATTTT. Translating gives CASSGRTVSTDTQYF.

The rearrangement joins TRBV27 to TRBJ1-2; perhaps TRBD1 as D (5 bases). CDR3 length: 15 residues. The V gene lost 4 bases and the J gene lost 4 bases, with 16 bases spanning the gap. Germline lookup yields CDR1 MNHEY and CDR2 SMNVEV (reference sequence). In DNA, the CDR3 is TGTGCCAGCAGTTCCCGAAATCAGGGAATCTATGGCTACACCTTC. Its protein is CASSSRNQGIYGYTF.

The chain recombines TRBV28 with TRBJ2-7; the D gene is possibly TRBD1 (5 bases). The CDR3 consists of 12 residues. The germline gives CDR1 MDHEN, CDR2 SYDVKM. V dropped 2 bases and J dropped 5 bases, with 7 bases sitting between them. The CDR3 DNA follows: TGTGCCAGCAGTTTACAGGGCCACGAGCAGTACTTC. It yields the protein CASSLQGHEQYF.